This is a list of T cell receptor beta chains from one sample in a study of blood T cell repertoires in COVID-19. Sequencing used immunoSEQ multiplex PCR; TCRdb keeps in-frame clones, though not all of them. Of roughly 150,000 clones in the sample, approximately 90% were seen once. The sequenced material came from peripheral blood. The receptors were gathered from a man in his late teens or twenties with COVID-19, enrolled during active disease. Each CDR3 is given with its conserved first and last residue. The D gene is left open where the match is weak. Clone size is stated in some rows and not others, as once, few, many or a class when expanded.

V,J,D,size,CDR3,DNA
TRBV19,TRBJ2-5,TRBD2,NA,CASSKRLAGAETQYF,TGTGCCAGTAGTAAGAGGCTAGCGGGAGCAGAGACCCAGTACTTC
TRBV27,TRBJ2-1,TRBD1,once,CASSPSGTGYRRNEQFF,TGTGCCAGCAGTCCCTCAGGGACAGGGTACAGGAGAAATGAGCAGTTCTTC
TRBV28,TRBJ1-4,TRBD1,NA,CASNSADRVGKLFF,TGTGCCAGCAACTCAGCGGACAGGGTCGGAAAACTGTTTTTT
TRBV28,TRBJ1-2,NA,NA,CASSRGNGYTF,TGTGCCAGCAGCCGCGGGAATGGCTACACCTTC
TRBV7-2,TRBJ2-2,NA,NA,CASSLVAGVNTGELFF,TGTGCCAGCAGCTTAGTAGCTGGCGTCAACACCGGGGAGCTGTTTTTT
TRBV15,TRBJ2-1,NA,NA,CATSRQYNEQFF,TGTGCCACCAGCAGACAATACAATGAGCAGTTCTTC
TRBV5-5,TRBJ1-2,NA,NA,CASSLSLVRDGGYTF,TGTGCCAGCAGCTTGAGTTTAGTCAGGGATGGTGGCTACACCTTC
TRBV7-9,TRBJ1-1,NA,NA,CASSLSLRNTEAFF,TGTGCCAGCAGCTTAAGTCTACGGAACACTGAAGCTTTCTTT
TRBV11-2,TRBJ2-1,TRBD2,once,CASSLGGLGVRYEQFF,TGTGCCAGCAGTTTGGGGGGACTAGGGGTAAGGTATGAGCAGTTCTTC
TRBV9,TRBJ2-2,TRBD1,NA,CASSAGQGPNTGELFF,TGTGCCAGCAGCGCCGGACAGGGACCAAACACCGGGGAGCTGTTTTTT
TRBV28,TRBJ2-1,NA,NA,CASSDNEQFF,TGTGCCAGCAGCGACAATGAGCAGTTCTTC
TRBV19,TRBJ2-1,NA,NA,CASSPRQVAVAYNEQFF,TGTGCCAGTAGTCCCCGCCAGGTAGCGGTGGCCTACAATGAGCAGTTCTTC
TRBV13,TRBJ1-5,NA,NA,CASSFFSQPQHF,TGTGCCAGCAGCTTCTTTTCTCAGCCCCAGCATTTT
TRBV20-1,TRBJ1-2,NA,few,CSASAQANYGYTF,TGCAGTGCTAGTGCACAGGCCAACTATGGCTACACCTTC
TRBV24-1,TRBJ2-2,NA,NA,CATSDKDYDFTGELFF,TGTGCCACCAGTGATAAGGACTACGACTTCACCGGGGAGCTGTTTTTT
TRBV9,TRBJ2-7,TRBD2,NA,CASSVTGLAGAYEQYF,TGTGCCAGCAGCGTGACCGGACTAGCGGGAGCCTACGAGCAGTACTTC
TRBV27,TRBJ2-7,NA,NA,CASSIRQTYEQYF,TGTGCCAGCAGTATTCGACAAACCTACGAGCAGTACTTC
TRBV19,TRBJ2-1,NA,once,CASSIVEGGGNEQFF,TGTGCCAGTAGTATAGTTGAAGGGGGTGGGAATGAGCAGTTCTTC
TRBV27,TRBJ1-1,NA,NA,CASSRPGPSMNTEAFF,TGTGCCAGCAGTCGCCCGGGTCCTTCAATGAACACTGAAGCTTTCTTT
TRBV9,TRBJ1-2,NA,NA,CASSASNYGYTF,TGTGCCAGCAGCGCCTCTAACTATGGCTACACCTTC
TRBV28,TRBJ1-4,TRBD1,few,CASRWDRDNEKLFF,TGTGCCAGCAGATGGGACAGAGATAATGAAAAACTGTTTTTT
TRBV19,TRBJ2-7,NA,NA,CASSIRGEQYF,TGTGCCAGTAGTATCCGAGGGGAGCAGTACTTC
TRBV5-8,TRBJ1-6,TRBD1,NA,CASSWRTGSYSPLHF,TGTGCCAGCAGCTGGAGGACAGGGTCTTATTCACCCCTCCACTTT
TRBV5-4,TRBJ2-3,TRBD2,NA,CASSSLAGVGDTQYF,TGTGCCAGCAGCTCCCTAGCGGGAGTGGGAGATACGCAGTATTTT
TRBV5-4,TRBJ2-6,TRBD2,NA,CASSPRGTSGLLNVLTF,TGTGCCAGCAGCCCACGGGGGACTAGCGGGTTACTTAACGTCCTGACTTTC
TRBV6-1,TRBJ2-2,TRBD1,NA,CASSEPGQGMGELFF,TGTGCCAGCAGTGAACCGGGACAGGGGATGGGGGAGCTGTTTTTT
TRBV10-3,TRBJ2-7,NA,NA,CAISEFNYEQYF,TGTGCCATCAGTGAATTCAACTACGAGCAGTACTTC
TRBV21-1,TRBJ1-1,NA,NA,CASSKGRGNTEAFF,TGTGCCAGCAGCAAAGGGAGAGGGAACACTGAAGCTTTCTTT
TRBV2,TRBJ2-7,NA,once,CATLASYEQYF,TGTGCCACTCTAGCTTCCTACGAGCAGTACTTC
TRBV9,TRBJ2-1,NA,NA,CASSPRDFYNEQFF,TGTGCCAGCAGCCCCCGGGACTTCTACAATGAGCAGTTCTTC
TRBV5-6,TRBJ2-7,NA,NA,CASSLRSYEQYF,TGTGCCAGCAGCTTGCGCTCCTACGAGCAGTACTTC
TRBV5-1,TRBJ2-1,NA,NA,CASSSNRRADNEQFF,TGCGCCAGCAGCTCTAATCGCCGTGCGGACAATGAGCAGTTCTTC
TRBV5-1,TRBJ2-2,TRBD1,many,CASSPGTGVTGELFF,TGCGCCAGCAGCCCTGGGACAGGGGTCACCGGGGAGCTGTTTTTT
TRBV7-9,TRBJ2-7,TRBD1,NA,CASSSDRLPYEQYF,TGTGCCAGCAGTTCGGACAGGTTGCCCTACGAGCAGTACTTC
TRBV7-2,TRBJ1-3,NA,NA,CASSPAAGAGNTIYF,TGTGCCAGCAGCCCCGCGGCGGGAGCCGGAAACACCATATATTTT
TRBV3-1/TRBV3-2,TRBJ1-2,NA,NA,CARPRRGGGYTF,TGTGCCAGACCGAGAAGAGGTGGTGGCTACACCTTC
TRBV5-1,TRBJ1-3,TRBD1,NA,CASSLEGQGAFGNTIYF,TGCGCCAGCAGCTTGGAAGGACAGGGGGCCTTCGGTAACACCATATATTTT
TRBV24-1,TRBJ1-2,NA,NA,CATSGPDGRGMGPYYGYTF,TGTGCCACCAGTGGCCCGGACGGACGGGGGATGGGGCCATACTATGGCTACACCTTC
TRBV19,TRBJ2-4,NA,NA,CASSIEGIDRNIQYF,TGTGCCAGTAGTATAGAGGGGATCGACAGGAACATTCAGTACTTC
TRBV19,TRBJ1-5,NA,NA,CASSMRDQPQHF,TGTGCCAGTAGTATGAGGGATCAGCCCCAGCATTTT
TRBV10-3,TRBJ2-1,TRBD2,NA,CAIKAQGGLAGGPTYNEQFF,TGTGCCATCAAAGCGCAAGGGGGACTAGCGGGAGGGCCAACCTACAATGAGCAGTTCTTC
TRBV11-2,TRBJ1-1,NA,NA,CASSSPWAQINTEAFF,TGTGCCAGCAGCTCCCCCTGGGCCCAAATCAACACTGAAGCTTTCTTT
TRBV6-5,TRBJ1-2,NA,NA,CASGRTALYYGYTF,TGTGCCAGCGGAAGGACAGCACTATACTATGGCTACACCTTC
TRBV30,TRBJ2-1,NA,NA,CAWTPVQAGEQFF,TGTGCCTGGACCCCGGTCCAGGCGGGCGAGCAGTTCTTC
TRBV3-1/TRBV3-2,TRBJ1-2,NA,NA,CASSQEGRFAGYTF,TGTGCCAGCAGCCAAGAAGGCAGGTTTGCTGGCTACACCTTC
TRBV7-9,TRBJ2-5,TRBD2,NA,CASSLEGLAGGETQYF,TGTGCCAGCAGCTTAGAGGGTCTAGCGGGAGGAGAGACCCAGTACTTC
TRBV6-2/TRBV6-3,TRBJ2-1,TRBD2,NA,CASSHFTSGTRSYNEQFF,TGTGCCAGCAGTCATTTTACTAGCGGAACACGCTCCTACAATGAGCAGTTCTTC
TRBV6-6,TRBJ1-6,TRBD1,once,CASSMRTGYNSPLHF,TGTGCCAGCAGTATGAGGACAGGGTACAATTCACCCCTCCACTTT
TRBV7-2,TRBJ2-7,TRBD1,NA,CASSRGQGAYEQYF,TGTGCCAGCAGCCGCGGACAGGGGGCTTACGAGCAGTACTTC
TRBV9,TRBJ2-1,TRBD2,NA,CASSESGTSGSFEQFF,TGTGCCAGCAGCGAATCCGGGACTAGCGGGAGTTTTGAGCAGTTCTTC
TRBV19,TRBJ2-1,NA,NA,CASSIVALAYNEQFF,TGTGCCAGTAGTATTGTAGCTTTAGCCTACAATGAGCAGTTCTTC
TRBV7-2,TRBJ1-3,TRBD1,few,CASSLSLGTGRNTIYF,TGTGCCAGCAGCTTAAGTCTGGGGACAGGTCGAAACACCATATATTTT
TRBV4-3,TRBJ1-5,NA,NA,CASSHRQTNQPQHF,TGCGCCAGCAGCCACAGACAGACGAATCAGCCCCAGCATTTT
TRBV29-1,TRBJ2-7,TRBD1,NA,CSVEGTGRQRYEQYF,TGCAGCGTTGAAGGGACAGGGCGACAACGCTACGAGCAGTACTTC
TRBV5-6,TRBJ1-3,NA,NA,CASSLAPAGNTIYF,TGTGCCAGCAGCTTGGCACCCGCGGGAAACACCATATATTTT
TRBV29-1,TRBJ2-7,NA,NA,CSVSRGISYDEQYF,TGCAGCGTCTCGAGAGGGATCTCCTACGATGAGCAGTACTTC